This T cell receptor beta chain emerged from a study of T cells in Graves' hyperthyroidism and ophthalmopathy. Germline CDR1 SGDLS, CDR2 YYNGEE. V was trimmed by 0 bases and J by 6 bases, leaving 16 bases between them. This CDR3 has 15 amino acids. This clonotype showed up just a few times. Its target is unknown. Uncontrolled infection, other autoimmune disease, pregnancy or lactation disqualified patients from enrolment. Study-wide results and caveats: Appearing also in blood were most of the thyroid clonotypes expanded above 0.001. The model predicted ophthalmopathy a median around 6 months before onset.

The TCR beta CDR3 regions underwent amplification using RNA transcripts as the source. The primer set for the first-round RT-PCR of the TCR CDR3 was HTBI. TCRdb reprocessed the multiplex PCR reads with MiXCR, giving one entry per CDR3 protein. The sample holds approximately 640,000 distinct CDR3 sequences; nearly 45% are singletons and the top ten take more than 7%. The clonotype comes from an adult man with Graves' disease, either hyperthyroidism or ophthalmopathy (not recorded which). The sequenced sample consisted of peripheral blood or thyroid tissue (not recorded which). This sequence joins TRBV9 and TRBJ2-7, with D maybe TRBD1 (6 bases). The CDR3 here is CASSVALDSFSEQYF. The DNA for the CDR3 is TGTGCCAGCAGCGTAGCTCTGGACAGTTTCTCCGAGCAGTACTTC.